One and the same sample provided the 26 T cell receptor beta chains below, sequenced in a study of T cells in tuberculosis. Some clones are missing from TCRdb's copy, which holds only in-frame ones; the method was immunoSEQ multiplex PCR. Of about 43,000 clones listed, approximately 94% are singletons. Sequencing used PBMCs. These TCRs come from a donor between 5 and 29 years old with latent tuberculosis or without tuberculosis infection. Some clones in this sample may be carry-over from other donors' samples.

The chain joins TRBV4-2 to TRBJ2-7, with 7 bases that match TRBD2. The CDR3 totals 15 residues. Germline values: CDR1 LGHNA, CDR2 YNFKEQ. Unmatched junction bases numbered 11, after V lost 4 bases and J lost 5 bases. CDR3 sequence reads: CASSPTGGGMNEQYF. The DNA for the CDR3 is TGTGCCAGCAGCCCGACGGGGGGAGGCATGAACGAGCAGTACTTC.

This chain uses TRBV7-2 with TRBJ2-7, with 13 bases aligning to TRBD2. In germline, CDR1 is SGHTA, CDR2 FQGNSA. The CDR3 is made up of 18 amino acids. V lost 5 bases to trimming and J lost 1 base; unmatched junction nucleotides: 11. The CDR3 reads CASSKNRLAGGRSYEQYF. CDR3 DNA sequence: TGTGCCAGCAGCAAAAATCGACTAGCGGGAGGTCGGTCCTACGAGCAGTACTTC.

The chain carries TRBV5-6 and TRBJ1-1; 7 bases map to TRBD1. CDR1 and CDR2 from the germline V gene are SGHDT and YYEEEE. Trimming removed 1 base from V and 11 bases from J; junction bases left unmatched: 23. The CDR3 consists of 18 residues. The CDR3 loop is CASSLTRQGGAGVNLAFF. The CDR3 coding sequence is TGTGCCAGCAGCTTGACGAGACAAGGGGGCGCTGGGGTCAATCTGGCTTTCTTT.

The gene calls are TRBV18 and TRBJ2-5; TRBD2 matches at 13 bases. Germline assignment: CDR1 KGHSH and CDR2 LQKENI. This CDR3 is 18 amino acids long. V was clipped by 0 bases and J by 5 bases; unmatched bases: 9. The CDR3 loop reads CASSPPPGTSGIQETQYF. Written as DNA, the CDR3 is TGTGCCAGCTCACCACCCCCCGGGACTAGCGGGATTCAGGAGACCCAGTACTTC.

This clone was found once. The chain uses TRBV2 and TRBJ2-2; 9 bases map to TRBD2. The CDR3 runs to 16 residues. The germline gives CDR1 SNHLY, CDR2 FYNNEI. V trimming: 6 bases; J trimming: 6 bases; junction bases outside the gene matches: 11. The CDR3 loop is CASSTYAGLAAGELFF. The CDR3 DNA reads as TGTGCCAGCAGCACTTACGCGGGACTAGCTGCCGGGGAGCTGTTTTTT.

This clone occurred a few times. The chain uses TRBV29-1 and TRBJ2-7; tentative D call: TRBD1 (5 bases). Trimming removed 6 bases at V and 4 bases at J, with 13 bases between. Germline lookup yields CDR1 SQVTM and CDR2 ANQGSEA. The length of the CDR3 is 12 residues. CDR3 sequence reads: CSVRVHGYEQYF. The DNA for the CDR3 is TGCAGCGTCAGGGTTCACGGGTACGAGCAGTACTTC.

The chain employs TRBV4-1 and TRBJ1-1; no clear D. CDR1 MGHRA and CDR2 YSYEKL come from the germline V gene. The CDR3 has 13 amino acids. Trimming shortened V by 3 bases and J by 10 bases, and 15 bases separated the two germline ends. CDR3 bases: TGCGCCAGCAGCCAGGTCGGGGTCTGGGGAGCTTTCTTT. Translation gives CASSQVGVWGAFF.

This rearrangement joins TRBV5-4 to TRBJ2-3; D might be TRBD2 (5 bases). The ends were cut back, 7 bases at V and 2 bases at J, with 14 bases in the middle. Germline V gene data show CDR1 as SGHNT and CDR2 as YYREEE (reference sequence). This CDR3 has 14 amino acids. The CDR3 DNA reads TGTGCCAGCTGTCCGGGATCACACACAGATACGCAGTATTTT. It specifies CASCPGSHTDTQYF.

This chain joins TRBV6-5 and TRBJ2-4; possible D gene TRBD1, 5 bases. The CDR3 runs to 13 residues. Germline V gives CDR1 MNHEY, CDR2 SVGAGI. The germline V and J ends were trimmed by 9 bases and 1 base, with 10 bases remaining between them. The CDR3 is CASGASAKNIQYF. For the CDR3, the DNA is TGTGCCAGTGGGGCGTCTGCCAAAAACATTCAGTACTTC.

V usage is TRBV7-2 and J usage is TRBJ2-5; 9 positions match TRBD1. The ends lost 1 base at V and 5 bases at J; junction bases unmatched: 5. Germline-derived CDR1 and CDR2 are SGHTA and FQGNSA. The CDR3 length is 15 residues. DNA for the CDR3: TGTGCCAGCAGCTTAGTACAGGGGGCATGGGAGACCCAGTACTTC. It is translated as CASSLVQGAWETQYF.

The rearrangement joins TRBV28 to TRBJ1-2; 8 bases line up with TRBD1. Losses at the gene ends were 5 bases for V and 6 bases for J; bases not matched to a gene: 8. Germline-derived CDR1 and CDR2 are MDHEN and SYDVKM. The CDR3 has 14 residues. The CDR3: CASSTFQGADGYTF. The CDR3, as DNA: TGTGCCAGCAGTACCTTCCAGGGGGCGGATGGCTACACCTTC.

V usage is TRBV4-3 and J usage is TRBJ1-1; D unresolved. The V end lost 5 bases, the J end lost 3 bases, and 10 bases lay between the germline ends. Germline assignment: CDR1 LGHNA and CDR2 YSLEER. This CDR3 has 13 residues. In DNA form, the CDR3 reads TGCGCCAGCAGCTGGGAGTTTTACACTGAAGCTTTCTTT. Its protein is CASSWEFYTEAFF.

The chain recombines TRBV4-1 with TRBJ2-7; 7 bases match TRBD2. CDR3 length equals 16 residues. Looked up from germline, CDR1 is MGHRA and CDR2 is YSYEKL. With V trimmed by 1 base and J by 0 bases, 6 bases remained unmatched. The CDR3 nucleotides read TGCGCCAGCAGCCAAGGCCCCGGGAGGAACTCCTACGAGCAGTACTTC. The encoded protein is CASSQGPGRNSYEQYF.

CDR3 sequence reads: CASSITQGRNEKLFF. CDR3 in DNA: TGTGCCAGCAGCATAACACAGGGTCGAAATGAAAAACTGTTTTTT. This chain connects TRBV5-6 to TRBJ1-4; D perhaps matches TRBD1 (6 bases). V dropped 4 bases and J dropped 5 bases, with 15 bases sitting between them. The CDR3 is 15 amino acids. The V gene's germline CDR1 is SGHDT and CDR2 YYEEEE.

The table lists this clone with a count of one. The chain links TRBV27 to TRBJ2-5; D unresolved. Trimming took off 5 bases at V and 6 bases at J, with 25 bases between the two ends. The CDR3 contains 17 residues. CDR1 and CDR2 (germline): MNHEY, SMNVEV (reference sequence). CDR3 region: CASSREKDPLVLKTQYF. Here the CDR3 DNA reads TGTGCCAGCAGTCGTGAAAAAGATCCATTAGTATTAAAGACCCAGTACTTC.

The CDR3 loop is CASSLGTDFMNTEAFF. CDR3 DNA sequence: TGTGCCAGCAGCTTGGGGACAGACTTCATGAACACTGAAGCTTTCTTT. This chain joins TRBV5-8 and TRBJ1-1; perhaps TRBD1 as D (6 bases). The germline V gene has CDR1 SGHTS and CDR2 YDEGEE. V was clipped by 0 bases and J by 0 bases, with 12 bases between them. The CDR3 consists of 16 residues.

This chain uses TRBV12-5 with TRBJ2-7; D is possibly TRBD2 (6 bases). V lost 2 bases and J 4 bases, leaving 18 bases between the germline ends. CDR3 length: 16 residues. The germline V gene has CDR1 LGHNT and CDR2 FRNRAP. This CDR3 reads CASGLSTSGVWYEQYF. The CDR3 DNA follows: TGTGCTAGTGGTTTGTCCACCTCGGGAGTATGGTACGAGCAGTACTTC.

The chain combines TRBV25-1 with TRBJ2-1; D uncertain. V lost 2 bases to trimming and J lost 9 bases, with 14 bases between them. The CDR3 covers 14 residues. Germline V CDR1 and CDR2: MGHDK, SYGVNS. The CDR3 DNA follows: TGTGCCAGCAGTGAAGATGATAACTTTCGTGAGCAGTTCTTC. Protein: CASSEDDNFREQFF.

The chain has TRBV5-6 and TRBJ1-2; 8 bases agree with TRBD1. The CDR3 spans 17 residues. Trimming at V came to 3 bases and at J to 2 bases, leaving 12 bases not matched to a gene. From germline, CDR1 is SGHDT and CDR2 YYEEEE. The CDR3 DNA follows: TGTGCCAGCAGCTCTTCCGGGACAGGACTCTTGAACTATGGCTACACCTTC. Protein product: CASSSSGTGLLNYGYTF. Full variable domain (rest looked up from reference TRBV5-6 and TRBJ1-2): DAGVTQSPTHLIKTRGQQVTLRCSPKSGHDTVSWYQQALGQGPQFIFQYYEEEERQRGNFPDRFSGHQFPNYSSELNVNALLLGDSALYLCASSSSGTGLLNYGYTFGSGTRLTVV.

This clone appeared once. For the CDR3, the DNA is TGTGCCAGCATGTCCGGGGCCTACAATGAGCAGTTCTTC. Protein sequence: CASMSGAYNEQFF. The rearrangement links TRBV28 to TRBJ2-1; maybe TRBD2 (5 bases). CDR1 and CDR2 (germline): MDHEN, SYDVKM. This CDR3 has 13 residues. Trimming left V 7 bases short and J 2 bases short, with 9 bases between.

The chain joins TRBV18 to TRBJ2-3; D remains unclear. V dropped 1 base and J dropped 6 bases, with 17 bases sitting between them. CDR3 length: 16 amino acids. Germline V gives CDR1 KGHSH, CDR2 LQKENI. The CDR3 sequence: CASSPLTLTLRDTQYF. CDR3 DNA sequence: TGTGCCAGCTCACCACTCACTCTAACCCTCCGGGATACGCAGTATTTT.

The V and J genes are TRBV6-6 and TRBJ1-5; 9 bases align to TRBD1. The CDR3 sequence is 14 residues long. The V and J ends lost 2 bases and 5 bases, in that order; junction bases with no gene match: 1. Germline-derived CDR1 and CDR2 are MNHNY and SVGAGI (reference sequence). CDR3 in amino acids: CASSYRDRDQPQHF. The CDR3, as DNA: TGTGCCAGCAGTTACCGGGACAGGGATCAGCCCCAGCATTTT.

This chain links TRBV7-2 with TRBJ1-5; 8 bases fit TRBD1. V lost 1 base, J lost 6 bases, and 5 bases stayed unmatched. The CDR3 has 15 amino acids. Germline lookup yields CDR1 SGHTA and CDR2 FQGNSA. CDR3 amino acids: CASSLDPGGFQPQHF. CDR3 nucleotides: TGTGCCAGCAGCTTAGATCCAGGGGGCTTTCAGCCCCAGCATTTT.

The chain carries TRBV11-3 and TRBJ2-1, with 7 positions matching TRBD2. J gave up 5 bases and V 5 bases, and 12 bases lay outside the gene matches. This CDR3 has 16 residues. CDR1 SGHNT and CDR2 YENEEA come from the germline V gene. This CDR3 is CASSAGPGLYHNEQFF. CDR3 bases: TGTGCCAGCAGCGCCGGGCCGGGACTATATCACAATGAGCAGTTCTTC.

The CDR3 nucleotides read TGTGCCAGCAGTGCCCTCGGGAGGGGCTACACCTTC. Translating gives CASSALGRGYTF. The V gene is TRBV6-1, the J gene TRBJ1-2; D is unresolved. The V gene's germline CDR1 is MNHNS and CDR2 SASEGT. V dropped 4 bases and J dropped 8 bases, with 11 bases sitting between them. The CDR3 is 12 amino acids.

The V gene is TRBV4-3, the J gene TRBJ2-1; tentatively, D is TRBD1 (5 bases). Germline V lookup: CDR1 LGHNA, CDR2 YSLEER. This CDR3 is built from 16 residues. Deletions cut 0 bases from V and 1 base from J, with 10 bases between. The CDR3 loop is CASSQEGLGSYNEQFF. The CDR3 DNA sequence: TGCGCCAGCAGCCAAGAGGGGCTAGGTTCCTACAATGAGCAGTTCTTC.